Below, 10 T cell receptor beta chains from the same sample are listed, as sequenced in a study. Tregs were sorted as CD4+CD25+CD127-/low cells. One entry per CDR3 protein, called by TCRdb with MiXCR from the 5' RACE reads. The table includes around 44,000 distinct CDR3 sequences, around 20% detected once. Sequenced sample: Tregs sorted from blood. The receptors shown here come from a female donor with breast cancer.

At least ten counts were recorded for this clonotype. This sequence joins TRBV5-6 and TRBJ1-2, with 10 bases lining up with TRBD1. This CDR3 comprises 13 residues. With 4 bases clipped from V and 7 bases from J, the junction kept 4 bases outside the gene matches. From germline, CDR1 is SGHDT and CDR2 YYEEEE. CDR3 region: CASSPGQGSGYTF. CDR3 sequence (DNA): TGTGCCAGCAGCCCGGGACAGGGGAGTGGCTACACCTTC.

This clonotype was seen at least ten times. The rearrangement links TRBV7-9 to TRBJ2-5; D is perhaps TRBD2 (6 bases). Trimming removed 5 bases from V and 1 base from J, with 11 bases in between. The CDR3 contains 14 residues. Germline V CDR1 and CDR2: SEHNR, FQNEAQ (reference sequence). CDR3 DNA sequence: TGTGCCAGCAGCACCCCGACTAGCCAAGAGACCCAGTACTTC. This sequence encodes CASSTPTSQETQYF.

The J gene is TRBJ2-7, the V gene TRBV6-6; 9 positions agree with TRBD2. CDR3 length: 14 residues. The V segment lost 6 bases and the J segment 7 bases; nucleotides outside the gene matches: 10. Looked up from germline, CDR1 is MNHNY and CDR2 is SVGAGI (reference sequence). The CDR3 DNA reads as TGTGCCAGCAGCCGACTAGCGGCAAGCCGTGAGCAGTACTTC. Translation: CASSRLAASREQYF.

DNA for the CDR3: TGCGCCAGCAGCCAAGGACGGTTCTCTGGAAACACCATATATTTT. Translating it yields CASSQGRFSGNTIYF. The chain joins TRBV4-1 to TRBJ1-3; D gene ambiguous. Germline loops: CDR1 MGHRA, CDR2 YSYEKL. The V end lost 1 base, the J end lost 0 bases, and 7 bases lay between the germline ends. The CDR3 covers 15 residues.

The chain carries TRBV5-4 and TRBJ2-3; D not resolved. CDR3 length: 17 residues. V dropped 3 bases and J dropped 0 bases, with 17 bases sitting between them. In germline, CDR1 is SGHNT, CDR2 YYREEE (reference sequence). CDR3 amino acids: CASSSIGRIPSTDTQYF. The DNA of the CDR3 is TGTGCCAGCAGCTCAATTGGACGGATCCCTAGCACAGATACGCAGTATTTT. Variable domain in full (rest from reference TRBV5-4 and TRBJ2-3): ETGVTQSPTHLIKTRGQQVTLRCSSQSGHNTVSWYQQALGQGPQFIFQYYREEENGRGNFPPRFSGLQFPNYSSELNVNALELDDSALYLCASSSIGRIPSTDTQYFGPGTRLTVL.

This clonotype showed up just a few times. CDR3 nucleotides: TGTGCCAGCAGTCCCCGGGATCAGTATGGCTACACCTTC. It is translated as CASSPRDQYGYTF. The J gene is TRBJ1-2, the V gene TRBV6-5; D gene unclear. The CDR3 covers 13 residues. Germline CDR1 and CDR2: MNHEY and SVGAGI. V was cut by 5 bases and J by 5 bases, with 12 bases left in between.

Of note for this clonotype: A single base separates this from a much larger clone, so it may be a read error. The rearrangement uses TRBV20-1 and TRBJ1-2, with D uncertain. Trimming removed 4 bases at V and 0 bases at J, with 9 bases between. From germline, CDR1 is DFQATT and CDR2 SNEGSKA (reference sequence). CDR3 size: 13 residues. The CDR3 spells CSANTPSNYGYTF. In nucleotides, the CDR3 is TGCAGTGCTAACACTCCTTCTAACTATGGCTACACCTTC.

In regard to this clonotype: At one end the junction does not follow the germline gene, possibly because of a read error. The chain has TRBV7-2 and TRBJ2-3; 7 bases agree with TRBD2. Germline lookup yields CDR1 SGHTA and CDR2 FQGNSA. This CDR3 contains 16 residues. The CDR3 here is CVSSLAGGTGTDTQYF. The CDR3 nucleotides are TGTGTCAGCAGCTTAGCGGGCGGGACGGGCACAGATACGCAGTATTTT.

In its sample, this clonotype was seen a few times. The gene calls are TRBV20-1 and TRBJ2-1; maybe TRBD2 (5 bases). This CDR3 is built from 15 residues. The germline V gene has CDR1 DFQATT and CDR2 SNEGSKA (reference sequence). Trimming left V 1 base short and J 0 bases short, with 10 bases between. The CDR3 loop is CSARGPGSSYNEQFF. The CDR3 nucleotides are TGCAGTGCTAGAGGGCCGGGGAGCTCCTACAATGAGCAGTTCTTC.

This clonotype was detected only a few times. An end of the junction does not agree with germline; a read error may underlie this. The chain combines TRBV7-6 with TRBJ1-1; D not certain. Germline V gene sequence: CDR1 SGHVS, CDR2 FNYEAQ. The CDR3 loop spans 14 amino acids. The CDR3 loop reads CASSLGGGITKAFF. DNA for the CDR3: TGTGCCAGCAGCTTAGGGGGAGGGATCACTAAAGCTTTCTTT. Variable domain in full (rest from reference TRBV7-6 and TRBJ1-1): GAGVSQSPRYKVTKRGQDVALRCDPISGHVSLYWYRQALGQGPEFLTYFNYEAQQDKSGLPNDRFSAERPEGSISTLTIQRTEQRDSAMYRCASSLGGGITKAFFGQGTRLTVV.